Listed here are 14 T cell receptor beta chains from one sample, sequenced in a study of cytomegalovirus exposure and HLA in healthy donors. In the PCR, 60 Vbeta and 13 Jbeta primers were used. The data were produced by immunoSEQ multiplex PCR, yet TCRdb's version contains in-frame clones alone and is incomplete. This table holds under 200,000 clones, 75% to 85% found once. Sequencing used PBMCs. The receptor set was obtained from a man aged 50-59 years in good health and CMV-seropositive.

The gene calls are TRBV7-2 and TRBJ1-6, with 7 bases aligning to TRBD1. The J segment lost 7 bases and the V segment lost 5 bases, leaving 5 bases of the junction unmatched. The germline V gene has CDR1 SGHTA and CDR2 FQGNSA. This CDR3 is 14 amino acids long. CDR3 in amino acids: CASSVGQNNSPLHF. The CDR3 nucleotides read TGTGCCAGCAGCGTGGGACAGAACAATTCACCCCTCCACTTT.

This rearrangement joins TRBV20-1 to TRBJ2-3, with a tentative D call TRBD2 (5 bases). Per the germline V gene, CDR1 is DFQATT and CDR2 is SNEGSKA (reference sequence). The CDR3 totals 11 residues. Trimming shortened V by 4 bases and J by 6 bases, and 8 bases separated the two germline ends. CDR3 loop: CSATSIDTQYF. Written as DNA, the CDR3 is TGCAGTGCTACTAGCATTGATACGCAGTATTTT.

This clone has just one count. The V call is TRBV2, the J call TRBJ1-5, with a tentative D call TRBD1 (6 bases). Trimming cost V 2 bases and J 4 bases, with 12 bases left between them. Germline V gene lookup returns CDR1 SNHLY and CDR2 FYNNEI. The CDR3 is 15 residues long. The DNA of the CDR3 is TGTGCCAGCAGTGAACAGGGGAGGGGGAATCAGCCCCAGCATTTT. Amino acids: CASSEQGRGNQPQHF.

The chain uses TRBV7-2 and TRBJ2-7; D ambiguous. This CDR3 comprises 14 residues. CDR1 is SGHTA and CDR2 is FQGNSA in the germline V gene. V lost 1 base and J 0 bases, leaving 7 bases between the germline ends. The CDR3 loop is CASSLGSHSYEQYF. The CDR3 DNA follows: TGTGCCAGCAGCTTAGGTTCACACTCCTACGAGCAGTACTTC. Complete variable domain (other parts from reference TRBV7-2 and TRBJ2-7): GAGVSQSPSNKVTEKGKDVELRCDPISGHTALYWYRQSLGQGLEFLIYFQGNSAPDKSGLPSDRFSAERTGGSVSTLTIQRTQQEDSAVYLCASSLGSHSYEQYFGPGTRLTVT.

The rearrangement joins TRBV19 to TRBJ2-5, with D possibly matching TRBD1 (5 bases). The germline V gene has CDR1 LNHDA and CDR2 SQIVND (reference sequence). The V end was cut by 3 bases, the J end by 3 bases, with 8 bases between. CDR3 size: 13 residues. CDR3 residues: CASSIVDKETQYF. The CDR3 DNA reads as TGTGCCAGTAGTATTGTGGACAAAGAGACCCAGTACTTC. The full variable domain, completed using reference TRBV19 and TRBJ2-5, is DGGITQSPKYLFRKEGQNVTLSCEQNLNHDAMYWYRQDPGQGLRLIYYSQIVNDFQKGDIAEGYSVSREKKESFPLTVTSAQKNPTAFYLCASSIVDKETQYFGPGTRLLVL.

This clone appeared a few times. The genes are TRBV6-6 and TRBJ2-7, with 9 bases that match TRBD2. The CDR3 is 15 amino acids. CDR1 is MNHNY, CDR2 SVGAGI, per germline (reference sequence). J was trimmed by 6 bases and V by 5 bases; bases with no gene match: 11. The CDR3 nucleotides read TGTGCCAGCAGTCCCTCCGGGCGGGGGGGCCCCGAGCAGTACTTC. Its translation: CASSPSGRGGPEQYF.

This clone was detected only once. The chain uses TRBV6-4 and TRBJ1-6, with unresolved D. The V gene lost 4 bases and the J gene lost 9 bases, with 10 bases spanning the gap. CDR1 is MRHNA, CDR2 SNTAGT, per germline. This CDR3 is 13 amino acids long. The CDR3 reads CASSVRGGSPLHF. Here the CDR3 DNA reads TGTGCCAGCAGTGTCCGTGGAGGTTCACCCCTCCACTTT.

Of note for this clone: Distinct nucleotide sequences in the sample also encode this CDR3. The gene calls are TRBV28 and TRBJ1-2; D possibly corresponds to TRBD1 (5 bases). CDR3 length equals 12 residues. The V gene lost 5 bases and the J gene lost 4 bases, with 8 bases spanning the gap. Germline V CDR1 and CDR2: MDHEN, SYDVKM. CDR3 nucleotide sequence: TGTGCCAGCAGTCTCGACAGCTATGGCTACACCTTC. Protein product: CASSLDSYGYTF.

The chain links TRBV7-2 to TRBJ1-5, with TRBD1 as a possible D gene (6 bases). CDR1 is SGHTA, CDR2 FQGNSA, per germline. Trimming pared 5 bases from V and 4 bases from J, leaving 18 bases between. This CDR3 is 16 amino acids long. The CDR3 DNA reads TGTGCCAGCAGCCCGAATGGACAGCTAAGAAATCAGCCCCAGCATTTT. Its translation: CASSPNGQLRNQPQHF.

This clone was observed a single time. The J gene is TRBJ2-1, the V gene TRBV7-3, with 7 nucleotides matching TRBD2. There are 15 residues in the CDR3. Trimming took 7 bases from V and 5 from J; bases not matched to a gene: 11. Per the germline V gene, CDR1 is SGHTA and CDR2 is FQGTGA. In DNA form, the CDR3 reads TGTGCCAGCACCGTTAGTGGGAGGGTAAACAATGAGCAGTTCTTC. It codes for CASTVSGRVNNEQFF. Full variable domain (missing parts from reference TRBV7-3 and TRBJ2-1): GAGVSQTPSNKVTEKGKYVELRCDPISGHTALYWYRQSLGQGPEFLIYFQGTGAADDSGLPNDRFFAVRPEGSVSTLKIQRTERGDSAVYLCASTVSGRVNNEQFFGPGTRLTVL.

The chain employs TRBV18 and TRBJ1-6; TRBD1 agrees at 10 bases. Germline CDR1 is KGHSH and CDR2 is LQKENI. Trimming removed 2 bases from V and 9 bases from J; junction bases left unmatched: 4. The CDR3 sequence is 15 residues long. CDR3: CASSPEGQGISPLHF. The CDR3 DNA sequence: TGTGCCAGCTCACCAGAGGGACAGGGGATTTCACCCCTCCACTTT.

This chain connects TRBV29-1 to TRBJ1-3, with D perhaps matching TRBD1 (6 bases). V was cut by 7 bases and J by 6 bases, with 19 bases left in between. From germline, CDR1 is SQVTM and CDR2 ANQGSEA. This CDR3 region has 14 residues. CDR3 DNA sequence: TGCAGCGCTCTGGCAGGGGCCGGAAAAAACACCATATATTTT. Encoded protein: CSALAGAGKNTIYF.

This clone appeared once. V gene TRBV28 combines with J gene TRBJ2-1; TRBD2 matches 11 bases. The germline V gene has CDR1 MDHEN and CDR2 SYDVKM. The trim removed 4 bases at V and 6 bases at J, leaving 2 bases unmatched. The CDR3 spans 14 residues. The CDR3 spells CASSSGTSGNEQFF. CDR3 DNA sequence: TGTGCCAGCAGTTCCGGGACTAGCGGCAATGAGCAGTTCTTC.

This sequence joins TRBV11-3 and TRBJ1-5, with D possibly being TRBD1 (6 bases). The germline V gene encodes CDR1 SGHNT and CDR2 YENEEA. The V end was cut by 1 base, the J end by 6 bases, with 13 bases between. This CDR3 region has 15 residues. CDR3 amino acids: CASSLGRGAAQPQHF. As DNA, the CDR3 is TGTGCCAGCAGCTTAGGGCGGGGGGCTGCTCAGCCCCAGCATTTT.